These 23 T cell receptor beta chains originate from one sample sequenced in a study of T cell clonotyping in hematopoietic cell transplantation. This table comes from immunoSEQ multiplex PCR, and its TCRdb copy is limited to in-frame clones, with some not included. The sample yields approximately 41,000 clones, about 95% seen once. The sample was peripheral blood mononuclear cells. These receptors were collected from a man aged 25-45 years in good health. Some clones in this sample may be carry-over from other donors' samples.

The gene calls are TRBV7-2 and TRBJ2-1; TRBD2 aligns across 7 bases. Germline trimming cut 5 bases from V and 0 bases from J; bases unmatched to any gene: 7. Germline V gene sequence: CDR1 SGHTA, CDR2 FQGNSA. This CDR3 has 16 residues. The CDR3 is CASSPQAGSSYNEQFF. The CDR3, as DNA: TGTGCCAGCAGCCCACAAGCGGGAAGCTCCTACAATGAGCAGTTCTTC.

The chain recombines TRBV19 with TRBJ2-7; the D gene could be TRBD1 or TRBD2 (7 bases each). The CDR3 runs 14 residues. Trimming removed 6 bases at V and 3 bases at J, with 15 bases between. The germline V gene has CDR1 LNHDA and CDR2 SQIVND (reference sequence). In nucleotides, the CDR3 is TGTGCCAGTAGATCCCCAGGGGGGGACTACGAGCAGTACTTC. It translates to CASRSPGGDYEQYF.

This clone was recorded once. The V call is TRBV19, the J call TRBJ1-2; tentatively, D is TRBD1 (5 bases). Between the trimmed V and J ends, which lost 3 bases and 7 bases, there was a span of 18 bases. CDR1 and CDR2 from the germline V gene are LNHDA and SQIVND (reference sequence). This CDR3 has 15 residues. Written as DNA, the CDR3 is TGTGCCAGTAGTATGGGGGGACTTTTGCCGACTGGCTACACCTTC. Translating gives CASSMGGLLPTGYTF.

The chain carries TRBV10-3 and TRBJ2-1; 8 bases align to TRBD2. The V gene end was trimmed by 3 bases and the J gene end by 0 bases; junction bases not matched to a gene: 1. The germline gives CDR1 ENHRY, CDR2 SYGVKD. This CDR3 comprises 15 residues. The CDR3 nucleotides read TGTGCCATCAGTGAAGGGACTAGCTCCTACAATGAGCAGTTCTTC. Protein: CAISEGTSSYNEQFF.

CDR3 residues: CASSYSGGSGANVLTF. For the CDR3, the DNA is TGTGCCAGCAGTTACTCAGGGGGATCTGGGGCCAACGTCCTGACTTTC. V and J are TRBV6-5 and TRBJ2-6; D might be TRBD1 (6 bases). V was trimmed by 0 bases and J by 1 base, leaving 7 bases between them. CDR1 and CDR2 (germline): MNHEY, SVGAGI. This CDR3 comprises 16 residues.

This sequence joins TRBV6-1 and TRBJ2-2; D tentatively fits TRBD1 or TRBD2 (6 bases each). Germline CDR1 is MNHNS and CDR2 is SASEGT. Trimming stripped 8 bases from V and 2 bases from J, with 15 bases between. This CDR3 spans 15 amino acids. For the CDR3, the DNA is TGTGCCAGCCGAAGGGGGGCACTAAACACCGGGGAGCTGTTTTTT. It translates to CASRRGALNTGELFF.

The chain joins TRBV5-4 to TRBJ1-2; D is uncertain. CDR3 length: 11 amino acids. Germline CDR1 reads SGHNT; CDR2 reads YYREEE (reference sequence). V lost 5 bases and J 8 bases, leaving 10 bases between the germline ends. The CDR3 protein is CASSYQYGYTF. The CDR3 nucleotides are TGTGCCAGCAGTTATCAGTACGGCTACACCTTC.

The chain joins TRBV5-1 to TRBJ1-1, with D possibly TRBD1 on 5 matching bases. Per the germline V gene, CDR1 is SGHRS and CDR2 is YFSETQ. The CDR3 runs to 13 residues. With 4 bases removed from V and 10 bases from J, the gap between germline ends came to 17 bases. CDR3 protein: CASSPDRDLLAFF. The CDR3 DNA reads TGCGCCAGCAGCCCCGACAGAGATCTACTAGCTTTCTTT.

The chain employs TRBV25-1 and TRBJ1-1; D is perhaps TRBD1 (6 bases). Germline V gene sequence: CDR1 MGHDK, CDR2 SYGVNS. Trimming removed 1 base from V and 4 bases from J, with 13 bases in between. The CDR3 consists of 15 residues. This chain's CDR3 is CASSEWVGGITEAFF. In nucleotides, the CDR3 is TGTGCCAGCAGTGAATGGGTAGGGGGGATCACTGAAGCTTTCTTT.

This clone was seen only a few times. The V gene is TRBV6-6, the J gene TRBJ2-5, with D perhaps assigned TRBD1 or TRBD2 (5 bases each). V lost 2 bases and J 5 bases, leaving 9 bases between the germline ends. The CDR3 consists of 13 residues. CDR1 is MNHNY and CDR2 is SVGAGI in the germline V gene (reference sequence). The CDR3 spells CASSYTREETQYF. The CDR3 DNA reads TGTGCCAGCAGTTACACCAGGGAGGAGACCCAGTACTTC.

CDR3 nucleotide sequence: TGTGCCAGCAGCTCCAACAGGGGAGAGACCCAGTACTTC. It translates to CASSSNRGETQYF. This chain joins TRBV9 and TRBJ2-5; 7 nucleotides align to TRBD1. CDR1 and CDR2 from the germline V gene are SGDLS and YYNGEE. With 4 bases clipped from V and 4 bases from J, the junction kept 4 bases outside the gene matches. CDR3 length: 13 residues.

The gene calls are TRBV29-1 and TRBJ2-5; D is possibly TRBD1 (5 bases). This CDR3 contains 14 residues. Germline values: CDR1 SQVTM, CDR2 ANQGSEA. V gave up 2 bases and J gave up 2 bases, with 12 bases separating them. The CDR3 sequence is CSVELGVRQETQYF. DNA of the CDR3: TGCAGCGTTGAACTAGGGGTACGGCAAGAGACCCAGTACTTC.

In DNA, the CDR3 is TGCGCCAGCAGCCAAGACGCTGATAGCAATCAGCCCCAGCATTTT. It is translated as CASSQDADSNQPQHF. The chain has TRBV4-1 and TRBJ1-5; D remains unclear. The CDR3 is 15 amino acids. V lost 0 bases, J lost 0 bases, and 6 bases lay in between. Germline V CDR1 and CDR2: MGHRA, YSYEKL.

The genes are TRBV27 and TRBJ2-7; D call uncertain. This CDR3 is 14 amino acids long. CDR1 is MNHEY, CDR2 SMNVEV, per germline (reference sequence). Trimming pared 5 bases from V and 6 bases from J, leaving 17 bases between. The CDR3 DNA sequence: TGTGCCAGCAGTGCACGGAAGCCGACCAGCGAGCAGTACTTC. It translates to CASSARKPTSEQYF.

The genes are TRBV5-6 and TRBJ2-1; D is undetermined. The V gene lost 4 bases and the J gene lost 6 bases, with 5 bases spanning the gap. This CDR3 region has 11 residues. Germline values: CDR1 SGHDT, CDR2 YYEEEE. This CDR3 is CASSAFNEQFF. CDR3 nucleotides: TGTGCCAGCAGCGCTTTCAATGAGCAGTTCTTC.

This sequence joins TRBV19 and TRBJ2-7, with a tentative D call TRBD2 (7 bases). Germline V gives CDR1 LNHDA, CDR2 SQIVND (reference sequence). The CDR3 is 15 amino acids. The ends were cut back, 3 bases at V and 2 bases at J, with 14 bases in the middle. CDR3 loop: CASSIAWGGPYEQYF. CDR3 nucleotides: TGTGCCAGTAGTATTGCATGGGGGGGCCCCTACGAGCAGTACTTC.

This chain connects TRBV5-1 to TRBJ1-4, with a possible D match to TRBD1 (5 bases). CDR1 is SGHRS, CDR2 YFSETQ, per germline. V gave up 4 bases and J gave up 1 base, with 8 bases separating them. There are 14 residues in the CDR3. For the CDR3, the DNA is TGCGCCAGCAGCGGCCAGGGAACTAATGAAAAACTGTTTTTT. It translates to CASSGQGTNEKLFF.

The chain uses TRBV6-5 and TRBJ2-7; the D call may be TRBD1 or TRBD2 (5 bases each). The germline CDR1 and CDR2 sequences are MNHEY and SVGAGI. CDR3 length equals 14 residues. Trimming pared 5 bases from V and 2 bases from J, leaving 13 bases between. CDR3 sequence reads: CASSNRDRAYEQYF. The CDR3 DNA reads TGTGCCAGCAGTAACCGGGACCGAGCCTACGAGCAGTACTTC.

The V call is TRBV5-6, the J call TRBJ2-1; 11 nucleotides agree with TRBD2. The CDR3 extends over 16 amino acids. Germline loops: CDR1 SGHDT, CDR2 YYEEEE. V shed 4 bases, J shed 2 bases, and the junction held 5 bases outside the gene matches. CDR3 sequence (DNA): TGTGCCAGCAGCGGAGGGACTAGCGGACCCTACAATGAGCAGTTCTTC. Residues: CASSGGTSGPYNEQFF.

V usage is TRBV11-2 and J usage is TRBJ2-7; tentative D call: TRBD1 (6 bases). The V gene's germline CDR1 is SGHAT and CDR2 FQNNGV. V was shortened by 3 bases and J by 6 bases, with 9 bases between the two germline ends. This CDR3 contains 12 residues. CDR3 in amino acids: CASSFGQREQYF. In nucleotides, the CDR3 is TGTGCCAGCAGCTTTGGACAGCGCGAGCAGTACTTC.

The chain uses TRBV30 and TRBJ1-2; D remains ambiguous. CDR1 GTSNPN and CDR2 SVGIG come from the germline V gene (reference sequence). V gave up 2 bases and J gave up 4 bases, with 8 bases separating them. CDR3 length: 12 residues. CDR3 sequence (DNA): TGTGCCTGGAGTCCCCGTCCCTATGGCTACACCTTC. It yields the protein CAWSPRPYGYTF.

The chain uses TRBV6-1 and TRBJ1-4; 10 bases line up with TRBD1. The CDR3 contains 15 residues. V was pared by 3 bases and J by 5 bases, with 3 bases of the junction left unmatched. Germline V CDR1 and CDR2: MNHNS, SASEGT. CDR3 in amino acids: CASSEPGQGNEKLFF. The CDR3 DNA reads TGTGCCAGCAGTGAGCCGGGACAGGGGAATGAAAAACTGTTTTTT.

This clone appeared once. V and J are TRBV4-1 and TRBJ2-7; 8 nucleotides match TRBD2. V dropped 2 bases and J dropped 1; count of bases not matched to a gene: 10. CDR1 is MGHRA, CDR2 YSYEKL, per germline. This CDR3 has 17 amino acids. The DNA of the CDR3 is TGCGCCAGCAGCCAACATCCACTAGCGGAGGTATCCTACGAGCAGTACTTC. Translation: CASSQHPLAEVSYEQYF.